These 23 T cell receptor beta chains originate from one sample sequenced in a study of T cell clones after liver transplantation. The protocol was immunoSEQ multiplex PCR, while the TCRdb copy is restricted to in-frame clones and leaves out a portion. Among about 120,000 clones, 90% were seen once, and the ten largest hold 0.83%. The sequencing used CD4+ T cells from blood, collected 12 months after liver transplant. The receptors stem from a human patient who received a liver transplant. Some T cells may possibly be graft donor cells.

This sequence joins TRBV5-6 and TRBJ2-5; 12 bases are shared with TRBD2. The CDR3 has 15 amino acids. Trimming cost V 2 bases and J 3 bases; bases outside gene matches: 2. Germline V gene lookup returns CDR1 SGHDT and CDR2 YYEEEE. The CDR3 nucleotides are TGTGCCAGCAGCTTTGGACTAGCGGGGAAAGAGACCCAGTACTTC. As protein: CASSFGLAGKETQYF.

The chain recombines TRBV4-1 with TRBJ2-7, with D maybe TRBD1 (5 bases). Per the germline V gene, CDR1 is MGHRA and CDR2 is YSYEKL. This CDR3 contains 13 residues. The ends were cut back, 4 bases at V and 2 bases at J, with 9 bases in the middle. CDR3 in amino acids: CASSPGFAYEQYF. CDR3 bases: TGCGCCAGCAGCCCAGGGTTCGCCTACGAGCAGTACTTC.

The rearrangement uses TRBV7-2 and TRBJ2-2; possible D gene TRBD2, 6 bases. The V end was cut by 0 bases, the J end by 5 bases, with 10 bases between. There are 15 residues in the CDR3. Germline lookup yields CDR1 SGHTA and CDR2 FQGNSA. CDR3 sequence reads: CASSLAPGSTGELFF. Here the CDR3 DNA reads TGTGCCAGCAGCTTAGCTCCCGGGAGTACCGGGGAGCTGTTTTTT.

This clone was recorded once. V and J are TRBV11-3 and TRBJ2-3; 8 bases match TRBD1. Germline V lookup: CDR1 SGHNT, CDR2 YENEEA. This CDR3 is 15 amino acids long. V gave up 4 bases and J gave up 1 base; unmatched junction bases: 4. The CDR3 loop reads CASSSLGQGTDTQYF. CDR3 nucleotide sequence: TGTGCCAGCAGCTCGTTGGGACAGGGCACAGATACGCAGTATTTT.

CDR3 residues: CASSYLRRGSTGELFF. CDR3 coding DNA: TGTGCCAGCAGTTACCTTCGGCGGGGCTCCACCGGGGAGCTGTTTTTT. This chain links TRBV6-5 with TRBJ2-2, with D possibly being TRBD2 (6 bases). This CDR3 is built from 16 residues. Deletions cut 2 bases from V and 4 bases from J, with 14 bases between. Germline CDR1 and CDR2: MNHEY and SVGAGI.

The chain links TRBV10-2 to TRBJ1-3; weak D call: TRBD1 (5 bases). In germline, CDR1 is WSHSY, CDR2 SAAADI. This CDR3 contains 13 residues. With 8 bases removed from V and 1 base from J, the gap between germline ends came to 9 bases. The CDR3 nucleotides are TGCGCCAGCGAAGGGGTATCTGGAAACACCATATATTTT. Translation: CASEGVSGNTIYF.

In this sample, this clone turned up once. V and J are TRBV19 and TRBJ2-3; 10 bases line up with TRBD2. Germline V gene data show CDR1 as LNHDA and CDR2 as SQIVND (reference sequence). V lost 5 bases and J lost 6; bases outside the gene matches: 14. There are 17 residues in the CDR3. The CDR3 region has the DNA TGTGCCAGTAGTCCAAATCTCTCTAGCGGGAGTGCGGATACGCAGTATTTT. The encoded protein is CASSPNLSSGSADTQYF.

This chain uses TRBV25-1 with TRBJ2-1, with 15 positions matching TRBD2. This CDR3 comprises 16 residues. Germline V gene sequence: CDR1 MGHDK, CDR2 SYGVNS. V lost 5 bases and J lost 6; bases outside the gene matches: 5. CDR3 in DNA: TGTGCCAGCAGTCGACCGGGACTAGCGGGAGGCAATGAGCAGTTCTTC. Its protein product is CASSRPGLAGGNEQFF.

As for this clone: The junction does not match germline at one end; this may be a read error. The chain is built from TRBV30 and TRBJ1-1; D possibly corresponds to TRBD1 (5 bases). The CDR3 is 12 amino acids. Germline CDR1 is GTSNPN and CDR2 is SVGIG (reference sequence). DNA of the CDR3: TGTGCCTGGAGTGCAACCGGGACTGGAGCTTTCTTT. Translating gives CAWSATGTGAFF.

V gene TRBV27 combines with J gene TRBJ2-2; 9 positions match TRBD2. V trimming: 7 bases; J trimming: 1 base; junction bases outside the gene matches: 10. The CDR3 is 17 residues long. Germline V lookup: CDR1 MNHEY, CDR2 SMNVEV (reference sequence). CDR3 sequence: CASMVGLASLNTGELFF. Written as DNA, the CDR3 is TGTGCCAGCATGGTAGGACTAGCGTCGCTGAACACCGGGGAGCTGTTTTTT.

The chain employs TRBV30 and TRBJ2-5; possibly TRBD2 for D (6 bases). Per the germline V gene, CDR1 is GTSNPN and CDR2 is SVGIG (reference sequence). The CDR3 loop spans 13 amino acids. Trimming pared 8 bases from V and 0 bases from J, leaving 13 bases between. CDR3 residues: CAGGTVNQETQYF. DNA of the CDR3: TGTGCCGGCGGGACCGTAAACCAAGAGACCCAGTACTTC.

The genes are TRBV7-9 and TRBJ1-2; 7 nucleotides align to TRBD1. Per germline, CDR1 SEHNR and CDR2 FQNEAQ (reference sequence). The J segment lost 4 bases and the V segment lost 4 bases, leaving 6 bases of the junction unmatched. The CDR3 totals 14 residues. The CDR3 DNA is TGTGCCAGCAGCTCCTACAGGGGCGGCTATGGCTACACCTTC. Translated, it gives CASSSYRGGYGYTF.

CDR3 protein: CASSPLAYEQYF. The CDR3 DNA is TGTGCCAGCTCACCACTAGCCTACGAGCAGTACTTC. The genes are TRBV18 and TRBJ2-7; no reliable D call. V dropped 1 base and J dropped 2 bases, with 3 bases sitting between them. This CDR3 is 12 amino acids long. From germline, CDR1 is KGHSH and CDR2 LQKENI. The full variable domain, its missing parts supplied by reference TRBV18 and TRBJ2-7, is NAGVMQNPRHLVRRRGQEARLRCSPMKGHSHVYWYRQLPEEGLKFMVYLQKENIIDESGMPKERFSAEFPKEGPSILRIQQVVRGDSAAYFCASSPLAYEQYFGPGTRLTVT.

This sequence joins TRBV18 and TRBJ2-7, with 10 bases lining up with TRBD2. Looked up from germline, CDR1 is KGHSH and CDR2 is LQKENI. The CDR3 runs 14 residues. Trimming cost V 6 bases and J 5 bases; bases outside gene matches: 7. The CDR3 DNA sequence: TGTGCCAGCTCCCCTCCTAGCGGGAGTAACGAGCAGTACTTC. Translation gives CASSPPSGSNEQYF.

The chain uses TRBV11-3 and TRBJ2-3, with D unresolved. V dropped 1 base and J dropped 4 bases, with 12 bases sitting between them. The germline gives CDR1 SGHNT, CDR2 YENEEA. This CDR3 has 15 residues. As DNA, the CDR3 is TGTGCCAGCAGCTTAGCGGTTTTAGCCGCAGATACGCAGTATTTT. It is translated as CASSLAVLAADTQYF.

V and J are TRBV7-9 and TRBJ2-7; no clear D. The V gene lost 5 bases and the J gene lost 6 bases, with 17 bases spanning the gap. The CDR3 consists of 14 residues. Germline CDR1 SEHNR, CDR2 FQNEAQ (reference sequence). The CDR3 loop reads CASSIVGGSGEQYF. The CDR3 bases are TGTGCCAGCAGCATAGTCGGCGGCTCCGGCGAGCAGTACTTC.

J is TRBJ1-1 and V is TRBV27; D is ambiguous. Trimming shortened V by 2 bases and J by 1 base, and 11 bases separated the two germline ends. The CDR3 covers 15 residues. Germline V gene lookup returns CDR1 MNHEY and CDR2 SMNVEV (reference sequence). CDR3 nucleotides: TGTGCCAGCAGTTTAAAGCCCTGGGGGAACACTGAAGCTTTCTTT. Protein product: CASSLKPWGNTEAFF.

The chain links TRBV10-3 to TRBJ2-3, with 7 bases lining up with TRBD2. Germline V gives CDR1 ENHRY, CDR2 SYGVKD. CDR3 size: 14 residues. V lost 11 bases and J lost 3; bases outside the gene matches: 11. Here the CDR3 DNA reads TGTGCCGCCTGGACTAGAGAACGGACAGATACGCAGTATTTT. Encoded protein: CAAWTRERTDTQYF.

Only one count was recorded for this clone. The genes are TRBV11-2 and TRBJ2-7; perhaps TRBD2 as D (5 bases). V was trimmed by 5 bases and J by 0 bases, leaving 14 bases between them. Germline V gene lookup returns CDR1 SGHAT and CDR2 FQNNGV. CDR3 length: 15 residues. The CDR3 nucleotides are TGTGCCAGCAGCGCGGGCGCAGTAAGCTCCTACGAGCAGTACTTC. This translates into CASSAGAVSSYEQYF.

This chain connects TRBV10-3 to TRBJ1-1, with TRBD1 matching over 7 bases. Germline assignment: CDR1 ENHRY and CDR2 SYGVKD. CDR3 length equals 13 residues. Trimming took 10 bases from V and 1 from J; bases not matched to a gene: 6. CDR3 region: CANRGTGNTEAFF. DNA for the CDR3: TGTGCCAACAGGGGCACAGGGAACACTGAAGCTTTCTTT.

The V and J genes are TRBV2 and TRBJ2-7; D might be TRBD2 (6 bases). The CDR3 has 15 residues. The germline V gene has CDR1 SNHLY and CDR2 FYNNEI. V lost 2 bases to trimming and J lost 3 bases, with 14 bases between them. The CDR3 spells CASSERLLGGYEQYF. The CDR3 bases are TGTGCCAGCAGTGAACGGCTGTTGGGAGGCTACGAGCAGTACTTC. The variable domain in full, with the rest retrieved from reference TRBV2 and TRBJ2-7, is EPEVTQTPSHQVTQMGQEVILRCVPISNHLYFYWYRQILGQKVEFLVSFYNNEISEKSEIFDDQFSVERPDGSNFTLKIRSTKLEDSAMYFCASSERLLGGYEQYFGPGTRLTVT.

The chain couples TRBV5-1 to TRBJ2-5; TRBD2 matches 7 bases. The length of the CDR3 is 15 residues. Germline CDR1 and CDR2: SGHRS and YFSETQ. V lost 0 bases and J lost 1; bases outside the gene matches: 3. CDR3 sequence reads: CASSLVAGIQETQYF. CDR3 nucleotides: TGCGCCAGCAGCTTGGTAGCGGGCATCCAAGAGACCCAGTACTTC.

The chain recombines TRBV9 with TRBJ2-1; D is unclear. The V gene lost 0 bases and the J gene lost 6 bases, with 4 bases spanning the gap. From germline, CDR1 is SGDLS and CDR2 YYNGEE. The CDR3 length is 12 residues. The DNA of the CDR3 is TGTGCCAGCAGCGTAGGACTCAATGAGCAGTTCTTC. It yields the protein CASSVGLNEQFF.